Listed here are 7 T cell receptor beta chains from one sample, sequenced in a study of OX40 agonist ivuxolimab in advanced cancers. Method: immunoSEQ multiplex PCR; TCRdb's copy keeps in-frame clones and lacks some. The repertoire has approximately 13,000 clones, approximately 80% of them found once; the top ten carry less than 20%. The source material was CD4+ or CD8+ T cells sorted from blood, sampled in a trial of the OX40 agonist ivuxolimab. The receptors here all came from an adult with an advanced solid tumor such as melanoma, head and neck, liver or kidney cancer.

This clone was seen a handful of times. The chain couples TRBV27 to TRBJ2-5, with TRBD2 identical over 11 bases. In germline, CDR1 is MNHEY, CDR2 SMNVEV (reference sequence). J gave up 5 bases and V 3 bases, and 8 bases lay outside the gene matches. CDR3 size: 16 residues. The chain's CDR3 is CASSFSSGRPGETQYF. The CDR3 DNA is TGTGCCAGCAGTTTCTCTAGCGGGAGGCCCGGGGAGACCCAGTACTTC.

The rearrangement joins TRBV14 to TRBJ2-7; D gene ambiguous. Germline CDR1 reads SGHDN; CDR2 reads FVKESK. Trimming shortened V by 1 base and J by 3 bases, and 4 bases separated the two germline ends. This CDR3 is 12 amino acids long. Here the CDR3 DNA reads TGTGCCAGCAGCCAAGTGAGCTACGAGCAGTACTTC. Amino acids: CASSQVSYEQYF.

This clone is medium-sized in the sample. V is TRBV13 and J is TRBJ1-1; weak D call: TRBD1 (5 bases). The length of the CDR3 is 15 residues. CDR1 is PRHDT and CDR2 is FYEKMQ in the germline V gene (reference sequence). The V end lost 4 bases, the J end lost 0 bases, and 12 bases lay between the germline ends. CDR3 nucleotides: TGTGCCAGCAGCTGGCGGGGCAGCGTGAACACTGAAGCTTTCTTT. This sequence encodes CASSWRGSVNTEAFF.

CDR3 coding DNA: TGTGCCAGCAGCCGGGGACCCAGCTATGGCTACACCTTC. It is translated as CASSRGPSYGYTF. The chain couples TRBV5-5 to TRBJ1-2; tentatively, D is TRBD1 (5 bases). Germline V gene lookup returns CDR1 SGHKS and CDR2 YYEKEE (reference sequence). The CDR3 has 13 residues. V lost 4 bases to trimming and J lost 4 bases, with 11 bases between them.

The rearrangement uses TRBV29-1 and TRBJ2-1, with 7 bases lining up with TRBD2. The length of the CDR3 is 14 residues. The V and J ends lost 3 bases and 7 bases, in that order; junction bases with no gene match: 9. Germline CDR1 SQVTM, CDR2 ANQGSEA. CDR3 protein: CSVDSSSGVNEQFF. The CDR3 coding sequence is TGCAGCGTTGACAGTTCTAGCGGTGTTAATGAGCAGTTCTTC.

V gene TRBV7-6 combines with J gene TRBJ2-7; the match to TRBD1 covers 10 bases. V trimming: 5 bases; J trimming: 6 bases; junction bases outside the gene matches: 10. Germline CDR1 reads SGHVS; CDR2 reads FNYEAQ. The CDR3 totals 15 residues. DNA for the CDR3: TGTGCCAGCAGCCTGGTGGACAGGGGGGTAGGCGAGCAGTACTTC. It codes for CASSLVDRGVGEQYF.

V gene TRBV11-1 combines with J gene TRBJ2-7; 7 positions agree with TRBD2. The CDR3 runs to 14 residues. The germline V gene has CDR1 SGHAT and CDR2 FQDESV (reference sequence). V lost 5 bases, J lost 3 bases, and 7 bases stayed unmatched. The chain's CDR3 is CASSLRGNYYEQYF. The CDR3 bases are TGTGCCAGCAGCCTGCGGGGGAACTACTACGAGCAGTACTTC.